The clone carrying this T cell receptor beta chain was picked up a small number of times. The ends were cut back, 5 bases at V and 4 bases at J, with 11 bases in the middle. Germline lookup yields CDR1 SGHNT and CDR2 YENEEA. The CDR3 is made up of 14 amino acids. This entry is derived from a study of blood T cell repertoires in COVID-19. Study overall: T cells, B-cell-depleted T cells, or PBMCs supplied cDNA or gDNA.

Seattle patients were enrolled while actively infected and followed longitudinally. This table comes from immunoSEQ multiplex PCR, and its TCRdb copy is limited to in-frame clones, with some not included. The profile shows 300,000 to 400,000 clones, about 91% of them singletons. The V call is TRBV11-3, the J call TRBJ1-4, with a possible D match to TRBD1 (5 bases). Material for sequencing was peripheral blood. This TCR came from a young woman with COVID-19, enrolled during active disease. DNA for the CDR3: TGTGCCAGCAGCACCGGGGGGAATAATGAAAAACTGTTTTTT. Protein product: CASSTGGNNEKLFF.